Below are 5 T cell receptor beta chains sequenced from a single sample in a study of tumor and adjacent non-tumor tissue in lung cancer. Three rounds of nested PCR, following a modified ARM-PCR protocol, produced the TCRbeta library. MiXCR, applied by TCRdb to the multiplex PCR reads, yields one record per CDR3 protein. The data contain around 99,000 distinct CDR3 sequences, under 65% of them singletons. No cell sorting was done before RNA was extracted from the tissue. Distant lung tissue was collected more than 3 cm away from the tumor edge. The sequenced sample consisted of distant non-tumor lung tissue. These receptors came from a man between 60 and 75 years old with non-small cell lung cancer.

This clonotype has just a few counts. A single base separates this from a much larger clone, so it may be a read error. The chain uses TRBV7-9 and TRBJ1-2; 9 nucleotides agree with TRBD1. The CDR3 has 13 residues. Germline V lookup: CDR1 SEHNR, CDR2 FQNEAQ (reference sequence). The CDR3 nucleotides are TGTGCCATACAGGGGGCCGGGGACTATGACTACACCTTC. It translates to CAIQGAGDYDYTF.

In the case of this clonotype: The junction shows a germline mismatch at one end, possibly a read error. CDR3 in DNA: TGTGCCAGCAGTTCTCGGACGGAAAGCTCCTACAAGCAGTACTTC. Translation: CASSSRTESSYKQYF. The chain links TRBV12-3 or TRBV12-4 to TRBJ2-7; no clear D gene. This CDR3 is 15 amino acids long.

Notes on this clonotype: One end of the junction does not line up with germline, which may come from a read error. The chain recombines TRBV11-2 with TRBJ1-1; a possible D gene is TRBD1 (6 bases). Germline CDR1 and CDR2: SGHAT and FQNNGV. This CDR3 has 13 amino acids. The CDR3 here is CASNLGTSDKPFF. CDR3 nucleotide sequence: TGTGCCAGCAACTTAGGGACATCCGATAAACCTTTCTTT. Together with reference TRBV11-2 and TRBJ1-1, the CDR3 gives the full variable domain: EAGVAQSPRYKIIEKRQSVAFWCNPISGHATLYWYQQILGQGPKLLIQFQNNGVVDDSQLPKDRFSAERLKGVDSTLKIQPAKLEDSAVYLCASNLGTSDKPFFGQGTRLTVV.

A note on this clonotype: The junction does not match germline at one end; this may be a read error. The chain has TRBV10-3 and TRBJ2-1; 11 bases map to TRBD2. This CDR3 spans 16 amino acids. CDR1 is ENHRY, CDR2 SYGVKD, per germline. The chain's CDR3 is CAISISVGLADKEQLF. CDR3 nucleotides: TGTGCCATCAGTATCTCTGTGGGACTAGCGGACAAAGAGCAGTTATTC.

V and J are TRBV6-2 or TRBV6-3 and TRBJ2-4; D tentatively fits TRBD1 or TRBD2 (5 bases each). Trimming removed 7 bases at V and 6 bases at J, with 13 bases between. CDR1 and CDR2 (germline): MNHEY, SVGEGT. The CDR3 spans 13 residues. CDR3 loop: CASNTGTRNIQYF. CDR3 coding DNA: TGTGCCAGCAATACTGGGACCAGAAACATTCAGTACTTC.